Below are 18 T cell receptor beta chains sequenced from a single sample in a study of cytomegalovirus exposure and HLA in healthy donors. Primers: 60 Vbeta forward and 13 Jbeta reverse. Clones were sequenced by immunoSEQ multiplex PCR, and TCRdb holds only the in-frame ones, with some missing. The sample gives 100,000 to 150,000 clones, roughly 80% of which show up once; 2.7% is in the top ten. The sample comprised PBMCs. The receptor set was obtained from a middle-aged woman in good health and CMV-seropositive.

In its sample, this clone was seen once. This chain uses TRBV7-3 with TRBJ2-3, with 7 bases that match TRBD2. V trimming: 2 bases; J trimming: 6 bases; junction bases outside the gene matches: 2. The CDR3 runs to 13 residues. The germline V gene has CDR1 SGHTA and CDR2 FQGTGA. Here the CDR3 reads CASSLWGGDTQYF. Written as DNA, the CDR3 is TGTGCCAGCAGCTTATGGGGAGGGGATACGCAGTATTTT. Looking up the rest from reference TRBV7-3 and TRBJ2-3 gives the full variable domain: GAGVSQTPSNKVTEKGKYVELRCDPISGHTALYWYRQSLGQGPEFLIYFQGTGAADDSGLPNDRFFAVRPEGSVSTLKIQRTERGDSAVYLCASSLWGGDTQYFGPGTRLTVL.

The chain recombines TRBV12-5 with TRBJ1-5; 9 positions match TRBD1. The CDR3 spans 16 residues. Germline V gives CDR1 LGHNT, CDR2 FRNRAP. V shed 5 bases, J shed 0 bases, and the junction held 5 bases outside the gene matches. CDR3 in DNA: TGTGCTAGTGGTGAAGGGACAGGGCTTAGCAATCAGCCCCAGCATTTT. Its protein is CASGEGTGLSNQPQHF.

In this sample, this clone turned up once. This CDR3 reads CASSRDRIQYF. The CDR3 DNA is TGTGCCAGCAGCAGGGACAGAATACAGTACTTC. The rearrangement links TRBV21-1 to TRBJ2-7; the D call in the table, TRBD1, was not verified against the DNA. TRBV21-1 is a documented pseudogene. This CDR3 contains 11 residues.

The chain links TRBV2 to TRBJ2-3; D perhaps matches TRBD2 (5 bases). Trimming took off 9 bases at V and 6 bases at J, with 13 bases between the two ends. The CDR3 contains 12 residues. Germline V CDR1 and CDR2: SNHLY, FYNNEI. CDR3 amino acids: CARRGITDTQYF. The CDR3 coding sequence is TGTGCCAGGCGAGGGATCACGGATACGCAGTATTTT.

V is TRBV2 and J is TRBJ1-1, with TRBD1 as a possible D gene (6 bases). The CDR3 extends over 14 amino acids. Trimming stripped 5 bases from V and 1 base from J, with 11 bases between. Germline CDR1 and CDR2: SNHLY and FYNNEI. The CDR3 DNA is TGTGCCAGCAGTATACAGGGACCGAACACTGAAGCTTTCTTT. Translating gives CASSIQGPNTEAFF.

This chain links TRBV4-2 with TRBJ2-3, with 9 positions matching TRBD2. The CDR3 consists of 17 residues. The V gene's germline CDR1 is LGHNA and CDR2 YNFKEQ. J gave up 2 bases and V 0 bases, and 6 bases lay outside the gene matches. CDR3 nucleotides: TGTGCCAGCAGCCAAGATACGACTAGCGGTCCCACAGATACGCAGTATTTT. Translation: CASSQDTTSGPTDTQYF.

The chain couples TRBV6-5 to TRBJ2-3, with D possibly matching TRBD1 (6 bases). The CDR3 sequence is 14 residues long. V lost 6 bases and J lost 0, with 10 bases in between. The germline V gene encodes CDR1 MNHEY and CDR2 SVGAGI. CDR3 coding DNA: TGTGCCAGCAGGCGGACAGCCAGCACAGATACGCAGTATTTT. This encodes CASRRTASTDTQYF.

The chain links TRBV5-1 to TRBJ1-1, with D perhaps TRBD1 (5 bases). The V end lost 0 bases, the J end lost 5 bases, and 11 bases lay between the germline ends. Germline-derived CDR1 and CDR2 are SGHRS and YFSETQ. This CDR3 comprises 14 residues. The CDR3 sequence: CASSLAAGGTEAFF. DNA of the CDR3: TGCGCCAGCAGCTTGGCCGCGGGGGGAACTGAAGCTTTCTTT.

The DNA for the CDR3 is TGTGCCAGCTCACCAACGGTGACAGGGGGTTCACCCCTCCACTTT. Amino acid sequence: CASSPTVTGGSPLHF. The V call is TRBV18, the J call TRBJ1-6; 9 bases agree with TRBD1. V lost 2 bases to trimming and J lost 9 bases; unmatched junction nucleotides: 5. The CDR3 covers 15 residues. Per the germline V gene, CDR1 is KGHSH and CDR2 is LQKENI.

This chain connects TRBV30 to TRBJ2-7, with 8 positions matching TRBD1. The J segment lost 4 bases and the V segment lost 1 base, leaving 3 bases of the junction unmatched. Germline CDR1 and CDR2: GTSNPN and SVGIG (reference sequence). The CDR3 has 13 residues. The CDR3 DNA reads as TGTGCCTGGAGTGGGACAGGGCCTTACGAGCAGTACTTC. Translated: CAWSGTGPYEQYF. Full variable domain (rest looked up from reference TRBV30 and TRBJ2-7): SQTIHQWPATLVQPVGSPLSLECTVEGTSNPNLYWYRQAAGRGLQLLFYSVGIGQISSEVPQNLSASRPQDRQFILSSKKLLLSDSGFYLCAWSGTGPYEQYFGPGTRLTVT.

This clone was found a few times. V and J are TRBV19 and TRBJ2-4, with D possibly TRBD1 on 6 matching bases. The germline CDR1 and CDR2 sequences are LNHDA and SQIVND (reference sequence). Trimming shortened V by 5 bases and J by 0 bases, and 17 bases separated the two germline ends. This CDR3 contains 17 residues. In DNA, the CDR3 is TGTGCCAGTAGTGGGCAGGACAGTCATCTAGCCAAAAACATTCAGTACTTC. Its protein is CASSGQDSHLAKNIQYF.

The rearrangement uses TRBV5-6 and TRBJ2-3; D ambiguous. V lost 1 base and J 2 bases, leaving 17 bases between the germline ends. Germline V lookup: CDR1 SGHDT, CDR2 YYEEEE. The CDR3 runs to 17 residues. CDR3 protein: CASSLNRGAGITDTQYF. The CDR3 DNA follows: TGTGCCAGCAGCTTGAACCGCGGAGCCGGAATCACAGATACGCAGTATTTT.

A note on this clone: A read error is likely, as this CDR3 ends without the conserved phenylalanine or tryptophan. This chain joins TRBV2 and TRBJ1-5; unclear D gene. This CDR3 has 12 residues. Per germline, CDR1 SNHLY and CDR2 FYNNEI. V was clipped by 7 bases and J by 0 bases, with 4 bases between them. CDR3 residues: CASKLSNQPQHV. The CDR3 DNA sequence: TGTGCCAGCAAACTTAGCAATCAGCCCCAGCATGTT.

V usage is TRBV6-5 and J usage is TRBJ1-5; 7 bases line up with TRBD1. This CDR3 region has 14 residues. In germline, CDR1 is MNHEY, CDR2 SVGAGI. V was pared by 5 bases and J by 5 bases, with 6 bases of the junction left unmatched. The CDR3 protein is CASSPGTVDQPQHF. DNA for the CDR3: TGTGCCAGCAGTCCCGGGACAGTAGATCAGCCCCAGCATTTT.

This clone was seen a single time. In nucleotides, the CDR3 is TGCGCCAGCAGCCAACGGACAGGGTCAAGTTACGAGCAGTACTTC. Its translation: CASSQRTGSSYEQYF. V is TRBV4-3 and J is TRBJ2-7, with 8 bases identical to TRBD1. The germline V gene has CDR1 LGHNA and CDR2 YSLEER. After removal of 2 bases from V and 4 bases from J, the junction contained 7 bases not matched to a gene. The CDR3 totals 15 residues.

This clone was found a few times. This chain joins TRBV18 and TRBJ1-1; 12 nucleotides agree with TRBD1. In germline, CDR1 is KGHSH, CDR2 LQKENI. Trimming cost V 6 bases and J 11 bases; bases outside gene matches: 7. The CDR3 loop spans 13 amino acids. CDR3 sequence reads: CASSMGQGALAFF. CDR3 nucleotide sequence: TGTGCCAGCTCTATGGGACAGGGGGCCTTGGCTTTCTTT.

The V call is TRBV7-3, the J call TRBJ2-2; 8 bases map to TRBD2. The CDR3 is 14 residues long. Germline trimming cut 2 bases from V and 7 bases from J; bases unmatched to any gene: 3. Germline CDR1 is SGHTA and CDR2 is FQGTGA. CDR3: CASSLLSGVGELFF. In DNA, the CDR3 is TGTGCCAGCAGCTTACTTAGCGGGGTCGGGGAGCTGTTTTTT.

The genes are TRBV6-1 and TRBJ1-1, with 8 bases identical to TRBD1. This CDR3 has 13 amino acids. The junction had 3 bases not matched to a gene; V was cut back by 4 bases and J by 5 bases. Germline V lookup: CDR1 MNHNS, CDR2 SASEGT. CDR3 protein: CASSGTGRTEAFF. The CDR3 coding sequence is TGTGCCAGCAGTGGGACAGGGAGGACTGAAGCTTTCTTT.